A single sample gave rise to the 18 T cell receptor beta chains below, sequenced in a study of OX40 agonist ivuxolimab in advanced cancers. Assay used: immunoSEQ multiplex PCR; TCRdb lists only in-frame clones, some missing. The repertoire holds 20,000 to 30,000 clones, with more than 75% as singletons. The sequencing here drew on CD4+ or CD8+ T cells sorted from blood, taken in a trial of the OX40 agonist ivuxolimab. The receptors were gathered from an adult with an advanced solid tumor such as melanoma, head and neck, liver or kidney cancer.

This chain uses TRBV9 with TRBJ1-1; D is unclear. Germline CDR1 and CDR2: SGDLS and YYNGEE. Trimming cost V 0 bases and J 9 bases, with 12 bases left between them. This CDR3 contains 13 residues. In DNA form, the CDR3 reads TGTGCCAGCAGCGTAGAAGGGAGAGAGAAAGCTTTCTTT. Translating gives CASSVEGREKAFF.

V usage is TRBV5-6 and J usage is TRBJ2-7; TRBD1 matches 9 bases. This CDR3 is built from 14 residues. The germline gives CDR1 SGHDT, CDR2 YYEEEE. The V and J ends lost 4 bases and 3 bases, in that order; junction bases with no gene match: 5. The CDR3 reads CASSPGQGSYEQYF. CDR3 DNA: TGTGCCAGCAGCCCCGGACAGGGGAGCTACGAGCAGTACTTC.

This clone appeared a few times. The rearrangement joins TRBV7-2 to TRBJ2-5, with no clear D. There are 13 residues in the CDR3. The germline gives CDR1 SGHTA, CDR2 FQGNSA. The V end lost 5 bases, the J end lost 3 bases, and 10 bases lay between the germline ends. CDR3 nucleotide sequence: TGTGCCAGCAGCCCGCCCTTGGAAGAGACCCAGTACTTC. This sequence encodes CASSPPLEETQYF.

This chain connects TRBV6-6 to TRBJ1-4; the match to TRBD1 covers 8 bases. The length of the CDR3 is 14 residues. Germline V gene data show CDR1 as MNHNY and CDR2 as SVGAGI (reference sequence). The V segment lost 6 bases and the J segment 8 bases; nucleotides outside the gene matches: 8. The CDR3 DNA follows: TGTGCCAGCAGCTTCGGACAGGGCCGGGAAAAACTGTTTTTT. Protein product: CASSFGQGREKLFF.

The V gene is TRBV9, the J gene TRBJ2-7; no clear D. The CDR3 sequence is 14 residues long. Trimming pared 4 bases from V and 0 bases from J, leaving 11 bases between. Germline CDR1 and CDR2: SGDLS and YYNGEE. The chain's CDR3 is CASSLSVGSYEQYF. CDR3 DNA: TGTGCCAGCAGCCTATCGGTTGGCTCCTACGAGCAGTACTTC.

This chain links TRBV27 with TRBJ1-1; 9 bases map to TRBD1. The length of the CDR3 is 18 residues. Trimming at V came to 3 bases and at J to 1 base, leaving 12 bases not matched to a gene. CDR1 is MNHEY, CDR2 SMNVEV, per germline (reference sequence). CDR3 residues: CASSFAESGTGWNTEAFF. The CDR3, as DNA: TGTGCCAGCAGTTTCGCCGAATCCGGGACAGGGTGGAACACTGAAGCTTTCTTT.

The V call is TRBV25-1, the J call TRBJ2-5; D is unresolved. Near its end, the DNA agrees better with TRBJ2-7, so the J call may be wrong. The CDR3 consists of 12 residues. Germline V gives CDR1 MGHDK, CDR2 SYGVNS. The CDR3 DNA follows: TGTGCCAGCAGTGACAGAAGGTACGAGCAGTACTTC. It translates to CASSDRRYEQYF.

The chain recombines TRBV4-2 with TRBJ2-1; tentatively, D is TRBD2 (7 bases). The germline V gene has CDR1 LGHNA and CDR2 YNFKEQ. Trimming took 6 bases from V and 4 from J, leaving 19 bases between them. The CDR3 consists of 16 residues. This chain's CDR3 is CASSQSTGGLYNEQFF. The CDR3 nucleotides are TGTGCCAGCAGTCAGTCGACGGGGGGCCTATACAATGAGCAGTTCTTC.

V gene TRBV5-6 combines with J gene TRBJ2-1; tentatively, D is TRBD2 (6 bases). The length of the CDR3 is 13 residues. The germline V and J ends were trimmed by 4 bases and 15 bases, with 20 bases remaining between them. Per germline, CDR1 SGHDT and CDR2 YYEEEE. Here the CDR3 DNA reads TGTGCCAGCAGCCCCCCTCCGGGACTTAGTCTGTTCTTC. Its translation is CASSPPPGLSLFF.

The chain links TRBV7-6 to TRBJ1-2; 7 nucleotides agree with TRBD1. The germline CDR1 and CDR2 sequences are SGHVS and FNYEAQ. Germline trimming cut 1 base from V and 6 bases from J; bases unmatched to any gene: 17. This CDR3 has 18 residues. The CDR3 region is CASSLVPGGQPSQDGYTF. For the CDR3, the DNA is TGTGCCAGCAGCTTAGTTCCCGGGGGACAGCCGTCGCAGGATGGCTACACCTTC.

The V and J genes are TRBV7-2 and TRBJ2-1; 11 positions agree with TRBD2. V lost 4 bases and J lost 2; bases outside the gene matches: 7. The CDR3 is 17 residues long. The germline V gene has CDR1 SGHTA and CDR2 FQGNSA. Here the CDR3 reads CASSSQPTSGAYNEQFF. The CDR3 nucleotides are TGTGCCAGCAGCTCTCAGCCGACTAGCGGGGCCTACAATGAGCAGTTCTTC.

The chain links TRBV27 to TRBJ1-4, with 8 bases fitting TRBD1. This CDR3 has 13 amino acids. Germline V CDR1 and CDR2: MNHEY, SMNVEV (reference sequence). V lost 7 bases and J lost 8; bases outside the gene matches: 6. This CDR3 is CASKQGVGEKLFF. CDR3 coding DNA: TGTGCCAGCAAACAGGGGGTAGGGGAAAAACTGTTTTTT.

The rearrangement links TRBV9 to TRBJ1-1, with D unclear. The CDR3 runs to 17 residues. Germline V gene sequence: CDR1 SGDLS, CDR2 YYNGEE. Trimming cost V 1 base and J 0 bases, with 16 bases left between them. The CDR3 DNA follows: TGTGCCAGCAGCGTAATGGGAGTGGGAGGCATGAACACTGAAGCTTTCTTT. This encodes CASSVMGVGGMNTEAFF.

The sample holds a few counts of this clone. V is TRBV30 and J is TRBJ1-1; D is ambiguous. This CDR3 comprises 13 residues. The V and J ends lost 1 base and 3 bases respectively, with 9 bases between them. The germline gives CDR1 GTSNPN, CDR2 SVGIG (reference sequence). The CDR3 nucleotides read TGTGCCTGGAGTGGGGGAGGAGACACTGAAGCTTTCTTT. Its translation: CAWSGGGDTEAFF.

The chain links TRBV27 to TRBJ1-2; 8 nucleotides line up with TRBD1. CDR3 length: 14 residues. Losses at the gene ends were 6 bases for V and 4 bases for J; bases not matched to a gene: 7. Germline V gives CDR1 MNHEY, CDR2 SMNVEV (reference sequence). The chain's CDR3 is CASSTLTGAYGYTF. CDR3 nucleotides: TGTGCCAGCAGCACCCTGACAGGGGCCTATGGCTACACCTTC.

This sequence joins TRBV5-1 and TRBJ2-1; the D is unclear. Germline CDR1 reads SGHRS; CDR2 reads YFSETQ. This CDR3 contains 12 residues. V was pared by 4 bases and J by 8 bases, with 10 bases between. The CDR3 coding sequence is TGCGCCAGCAGCCCGAACTGGCATGAGCAGTTCTTC. This encodes CASSPNWHEQFF.

The J gene is TRBJ2-7, the V gene TRBV5-5; tentatively, D is TRBD1 (7 bases). CDR3 length: 15 amino acids. Germline CDR1 SGHKS, CDR2 YYEKEE (reference sequence). V gave up 5 bases and J gave up 5 bases, with 20 bases separating them. The CDR3 sequence: CASSSVLQGRHEQYF. The CDR3 DNA follows: TGTGCCAGCAGTTCGGTTCTACAGGGGAGGCACGAGCAGTACTTC.

As concerns this clone: At one end, the junction sequence differs from germline, possibly due to a read error. V and J are TRBV7-9 and TRBJ1-3; 7 positions agree with TRBD1. CDR1 and CDR2 from the germline V gene are SEHNR and FQNEAQ (reference sequence). The CDR3 has 11 residues. The CDR3 nucleotides are TGTGCCAGCAGCTTAGGACAGGGAGCGCATTTT. Protein product: CASSLGQGAHF.